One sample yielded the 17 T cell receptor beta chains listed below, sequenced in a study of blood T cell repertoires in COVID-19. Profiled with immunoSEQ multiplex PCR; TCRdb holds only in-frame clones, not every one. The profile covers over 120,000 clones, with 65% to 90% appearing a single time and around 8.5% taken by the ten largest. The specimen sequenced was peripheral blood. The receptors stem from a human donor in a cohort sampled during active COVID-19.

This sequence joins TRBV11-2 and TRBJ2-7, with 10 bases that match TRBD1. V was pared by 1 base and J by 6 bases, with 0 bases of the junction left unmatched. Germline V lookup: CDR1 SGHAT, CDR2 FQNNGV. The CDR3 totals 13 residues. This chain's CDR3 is CASSLGTGGEQYF. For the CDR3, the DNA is TGTGCCAGCAGCTTAGGGACAGGGGGCGAGCAGTACTTC. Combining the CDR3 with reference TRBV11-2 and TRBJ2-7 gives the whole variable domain EAGVAQSPRYKIIEKRQSVAFWCNPISGHATLYWYQQILGQGPKLLIQFQNNGVVDDSQLPKDRFSAERLKGVDSTLKIQPAKLEDSAVYLCASSLGTGGEQYFGPGTRLTVT.

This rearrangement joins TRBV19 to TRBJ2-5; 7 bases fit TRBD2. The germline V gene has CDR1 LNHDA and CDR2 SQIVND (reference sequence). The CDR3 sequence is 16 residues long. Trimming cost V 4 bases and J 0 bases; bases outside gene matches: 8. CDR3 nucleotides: TGTGCCAGTAGTACCTCCCCTAGCGGAGACCAAGAGACCCAGTACTTC. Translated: CASSTSPSGDQETQYF. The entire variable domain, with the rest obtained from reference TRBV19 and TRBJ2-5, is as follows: DGGITQSPKYLFRKEGQNVTLSCEQNLNHDAMYWYRQDPGQGLRLIYYSQIVNDFQKGDIAEGYSVSREKKESFPLTVTSAQKNPTAFYLCASSTSPSGDQETQYFGPGTRLLVL.

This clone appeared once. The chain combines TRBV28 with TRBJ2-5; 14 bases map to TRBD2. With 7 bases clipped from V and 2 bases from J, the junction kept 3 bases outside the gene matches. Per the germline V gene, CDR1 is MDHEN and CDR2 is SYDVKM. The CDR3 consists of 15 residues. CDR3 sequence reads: CASIGTSGSQETQYF. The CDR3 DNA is TGTGCCAGCATTGGGACTAGCGGGAGTCAAGAGACCCAGTACTTC.

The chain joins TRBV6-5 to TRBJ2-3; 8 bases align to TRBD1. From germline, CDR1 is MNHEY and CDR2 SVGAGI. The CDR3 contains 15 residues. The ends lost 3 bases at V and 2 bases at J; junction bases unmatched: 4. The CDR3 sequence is CASSYPGQVTDTQYF. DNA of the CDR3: TGTGCCAGCAGTTATCCGGGACAGGTCACAGATACGCAGTATTTT.

The CDR3 DNA reads TGTGCCAGCAGAACTAGCGGGGGTTACGAGCAGTACTTC. Translation gives CASRTSGGYEQYF. V and J are TRBV27 and TRBJ2-7; TRBD2 agrees at 11 bases. Trimming at V came to 6 bases and at J to 4 bases, leaving 2 bases not matched to a gene. The CDR3 contains 13 residues. The germline V gene encodes CDR1 MNHEY and CDR2 SMNVEV (reference sequence).

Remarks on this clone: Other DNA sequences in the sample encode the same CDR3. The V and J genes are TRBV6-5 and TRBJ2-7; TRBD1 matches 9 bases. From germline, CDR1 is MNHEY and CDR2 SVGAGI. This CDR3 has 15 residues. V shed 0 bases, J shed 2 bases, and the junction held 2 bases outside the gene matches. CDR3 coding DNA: TGTGCCAGCAGTTACTCCGGGACAGGGCCCTACGAGCAGTACTTC. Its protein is CASSYSGTGPYEQYF.

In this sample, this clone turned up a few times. The chain's CDR3 is CASSNPGPTYEQYF. The CDR3 DNA is TGTGCCAGCAGCAATCCAGGGCCTACCTACGAGCAGTACTTC. The chain uses TRBV21-1 and TRBJ2-7; the D call in the table, TRBD1, was not verified against the DNA. TRBV21-1 is described as a pseudogene. The CDR3 has 14 residues.

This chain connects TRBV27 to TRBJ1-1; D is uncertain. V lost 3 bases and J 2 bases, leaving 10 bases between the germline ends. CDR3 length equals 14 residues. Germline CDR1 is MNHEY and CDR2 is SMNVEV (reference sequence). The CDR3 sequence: CASSLTRLNTEAFF. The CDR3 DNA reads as TGTGCCAGCAGTTTGACAAGGCTCAACACTGAAGCTTTCTTT.

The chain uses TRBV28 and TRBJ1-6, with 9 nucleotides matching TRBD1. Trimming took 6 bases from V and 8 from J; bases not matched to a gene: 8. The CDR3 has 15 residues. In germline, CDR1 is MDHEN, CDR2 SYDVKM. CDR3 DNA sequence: TGTGCCAGCAGCCTAAACAGGGGGCGGTATTCACCCCTCCACTTT. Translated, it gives CASSLNRGRYSPLHF.

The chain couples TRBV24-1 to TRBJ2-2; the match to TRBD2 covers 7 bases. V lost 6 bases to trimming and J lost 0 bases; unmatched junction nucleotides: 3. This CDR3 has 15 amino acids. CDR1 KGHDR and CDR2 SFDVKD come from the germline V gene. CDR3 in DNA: TGTGCCACCAGTAAAAGCGGGGCGAACACCGGGGAGCTGTTTTTT. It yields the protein CATSKSGANTGELFF.

CDR3 in DNA: TGTGCCAGTAGAACCAGACAGGGTACAAGGGATACGCAGTATTTT. Its protein is CASRTRQGTRDTQYF. The chain combines TRBV19 with TRBJ2-3, with 7 bases aligning to TRBD1. The CDR3 is made up of 15 amino acids. Trimming at V came to 6 bases and at J to 6 bases, leaving 12 bases not matched to a gene. Germline V gene lookup returns CDR1 LNHDA and CDR2 SQIVND (reference sequence).

The CDR3 bases are TGTGCCAGCAGCTCCAGGGGGCCAGAACTTTATAGCAATCAGCCCCAGCATTTT. This codes for CASSSRGPELYSNQPQHF. This sequence joins TRBV7-2 and TRBJ1-5; TRBD1 matches 8 bases. Trimming at V came to 4 bases and at J to 0 bases, leaving 11 bases not matched to a gene. This CDR3 comprises 18 residues. Germline V gene sequence: CDR1 SGHTA, CDR2 FQGNSA.

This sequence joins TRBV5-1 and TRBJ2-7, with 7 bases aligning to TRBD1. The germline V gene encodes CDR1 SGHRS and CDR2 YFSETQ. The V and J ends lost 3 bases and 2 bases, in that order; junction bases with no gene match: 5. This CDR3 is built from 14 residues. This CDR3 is CASSSGDSTYEQYF. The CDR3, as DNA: TGCGCCAGCAGCTCAGGGGACAGTACCTACGAGCAGTACTTC.

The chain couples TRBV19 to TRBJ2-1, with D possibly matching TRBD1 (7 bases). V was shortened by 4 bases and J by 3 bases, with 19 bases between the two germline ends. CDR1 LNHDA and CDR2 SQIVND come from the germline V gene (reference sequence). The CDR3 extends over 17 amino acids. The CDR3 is CASSRGVAGQIYNEQFF. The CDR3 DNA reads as TGTGCCAGTAGTAGGGGCGTTGCGGGACAGATCTACAATGAGCAGTTCTTC.

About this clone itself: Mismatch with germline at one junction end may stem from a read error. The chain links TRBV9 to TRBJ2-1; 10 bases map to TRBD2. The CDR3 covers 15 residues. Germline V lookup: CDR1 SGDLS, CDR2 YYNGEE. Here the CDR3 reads CAIDSGRFSHNEQFF. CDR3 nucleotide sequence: TGTGCCATCGATAGCGGGAGGTTCTCCCACAATGAGCAGTTCTTC. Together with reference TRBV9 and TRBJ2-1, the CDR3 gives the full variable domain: DSGVTQTPKHLITATGQRVTLRCSPRSGDLSVYWYQQSLDQGLQFLIQYYNGEERAKGNILERFSAQQFPDLHSELNLSSLELGDSALYFCAIDSGRFSHNEQFFGPGTRLTVL.

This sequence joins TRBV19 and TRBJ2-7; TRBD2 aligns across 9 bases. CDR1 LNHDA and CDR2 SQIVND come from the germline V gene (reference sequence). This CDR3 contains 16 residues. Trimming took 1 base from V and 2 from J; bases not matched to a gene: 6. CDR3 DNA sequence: TGTGCCAGTAGTATAGCGTCCCTAGCGGGAACCTACGAGCAGTACTTC. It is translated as CASSIASLAGTYEQYF.

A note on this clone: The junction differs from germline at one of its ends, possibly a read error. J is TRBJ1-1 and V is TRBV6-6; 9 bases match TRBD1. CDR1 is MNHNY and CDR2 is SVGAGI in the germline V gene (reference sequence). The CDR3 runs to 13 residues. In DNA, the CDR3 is TGTGCCAGCTGTTACAGGGGGCAAACTGAAGCTTTCTTT. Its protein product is CASCYRGQTEAFF.